This T cell receptor (beta chain) was identified during a study of cytomegalovirus exposure and HLA in healthy donors. PCR involved 60 Vbeta and 13 Jbeta primers. Libraries were prepared by immunoSEQ multiplex PCR; TCRdb keeps only in-frame clonotypes and omits some of them. In the table there are about 130,000 clones, over 50% of which are singletons. Sample: PBMCs. The clonotype comes from a human donor in good health.

Written as DNA, the CDR3 is TGTGCCAGCAGCCTTAGCGGGAGGAAGTACAATGAGCAGTTCTTC. Translated: CASSLSGRKYNEQFF. The chain carries TRBV7-2 and TRBJ2-1; 10 nucleotides align to TRBD2. This CDR3 is 15 amino acids long. Looked up from germline, CDR1 is SGHTA and CDR2 is FQGNSA. The V and J ends lost 5 bases and 4 bases, in that order; junction bases with no gene match: 5.